The clone carrying this T cell receptor (beta chain) appeared many times. What it binds is unknown. These data originate in a study of T-cell memory formation after mild COVID-19. Study context: TCR clustering was largely donor specific. Study findings and constraints: The main location of contracting CD4+ clones was CM and EM, and that of contracting CD8+ clones was EMRA. Memory from before infection featured some responding clones, which suggests cross-reactive memory joined. CD4/CD8 balance held among clones contracting day 15 to 85, and later expanders leaned CD4+.

CDR3 size: 13 residues. Germline V gene data show CDR1 as MNHEY and CDR2 as SMNVEV (reference sequence). V dropped 2 bases and J dropped 3 bases, with 8 bases sitting between them. TCRdb reprocessed the 5' RACE reads via MiXCR and lists one record per CDR3 protein. The sample carries 45,000 or so distinct CDR3 sequences, about 6.3% recorded once. Sequencing was done on a sample of PBMCs or a T cell subset sorted from them (not recorded which). V is TRBV27 and J is TRBJ2-7; D is undetermined. This receptor was identified in an adult who had mild COVID-19 (a few samples of this study predate the infection). Cell type and time point are not known. CDR3 sequence: CASSLRGNYEQYF. CDR3 nucleotide sequence: TGTGCCAGCAGTTTACGCGGCAACTACGAGCAGTACTTC.